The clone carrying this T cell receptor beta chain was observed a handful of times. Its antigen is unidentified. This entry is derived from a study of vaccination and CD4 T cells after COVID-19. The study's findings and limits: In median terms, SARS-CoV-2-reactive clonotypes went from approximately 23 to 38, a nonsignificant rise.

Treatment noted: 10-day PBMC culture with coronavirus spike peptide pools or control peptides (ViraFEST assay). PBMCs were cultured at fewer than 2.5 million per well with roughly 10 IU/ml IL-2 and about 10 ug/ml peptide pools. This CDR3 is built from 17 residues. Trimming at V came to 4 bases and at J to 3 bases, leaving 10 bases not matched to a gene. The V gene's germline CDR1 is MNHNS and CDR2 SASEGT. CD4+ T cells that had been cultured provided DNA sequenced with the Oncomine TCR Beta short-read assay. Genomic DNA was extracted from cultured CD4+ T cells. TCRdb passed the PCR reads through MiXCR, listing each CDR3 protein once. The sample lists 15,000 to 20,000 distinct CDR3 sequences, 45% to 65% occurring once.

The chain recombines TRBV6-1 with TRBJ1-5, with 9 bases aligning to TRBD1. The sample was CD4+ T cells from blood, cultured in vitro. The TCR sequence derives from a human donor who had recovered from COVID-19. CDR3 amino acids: CASSAPRDRVPNQPQHF. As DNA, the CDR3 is TGTGCCAGCAGTGCCCCGCGGGACAGGGTGCCCAATCAGCCCCAGCATTTT.